Each of the 20 T cell receptor beta chains below was sequenced from the same sample in a study of shared clonotypes between healthy human individuals. Here immunoSEQ multiplex PCR was the method, and the copy in TCRdb shows in-frame clones only, minus some. The sample shows over a million clones, 78% of them seen only once. The sample comprised memory CD4+ T cells from PBMCs. Subset in this sample: CD45RA-negative fraction. These receptor sequences come from a man between 18 and 29 years old in good health. Some clones in this sample may be carry-over from other donors' samples.

Here the CDR3 reads CAWSVLGQETQYF. The DNA for the CDR3 is TGTGCCTGGAGTGTACTAGGGCAAGAGACCCAGTACTTC. The chain is built from TRBV30 and TRBJ2-5; possibly TRBD2 for D (5 bases). CDR1 and CDR2 from the germline V gene are GTSNPN and SVGIG (reference sequence). The CDR3 is made up of 13 amino acids. Trimming shortened V by 0 bases and J by 2 bases, and 7 bases separated the two germline ends.

For the CDR3, the DNA is TGCAGCACCCGACAGCACATGAACACTGAAGCTTTCTTT. Translation: CSTRQHMNTEAFF. This chain connects TRBV29-1 to TRBJ1-1; D is possibly TRBD1 (5 bases). Germline CDR1 SQVTM, CDR2 ANQGSEA. Trimming removed 8 bases from V and 0 bases from J, with 13 bases in between. The CDR3 covers 13 residues. Filled out from reference TRBV29-1 and TRBJ1-1, the complete variable domain reads SAVISQKPSRDICQRGTSLTIQCQVDSQVTMMFWYRQQPGQSLTLIATANQGSEATYESGFVIDKFPISRPNLTFSTLTVSNMSPEDSSIYLCSTRQHMNTEAFFGQGTRLTVV.

The chain is built from TRBV18 and TRBJ2-1; D uncertain. CDR1 is KGHSH, CDR2 LQKENI, per germline. V lost 1 base to trimming and J lost 8 bases, with 6 bases between them. The CDR3 length is 12 residues. DNA of the CDR3: TGTGCCAGCTCACCACAGGGATATGAGCAGTTCTTC. Its protein product is CASSPQGYEQFF.

This rearrangement joins TRBV14 to TRBJ2-7; D is undetermined. From germline, CDR1 is SGHDN and CDR2 FVKESK. Trimming removed 4 bases at V and 4 bases at J, with 11 bases between. This CDR3 comprises 13 residues. In nucleotides, the CDR3 is TGTGCCAGCAGCCTCAATCTGGGGTACGAGCAGTACTTC. Translation: CASSLNLGYEQYF.

This rearrangement joins TRBV9 to TRBJ2-2; D is perhaps TRBD1 or TRBD2 (6 bases each). Germline V gene sequence: CDR1 SGDLS, CDR2 YYNGEE. V lost 0 bases and J 5 bases, leaving 11 bases between the germline ends. This CDR3 comprises 15 residues. CDR3: CASSVVKGGTGELFF. The CDR3 DNA reads TGTGCCAGCAGCGTAGTAAAGGGGGGAACCGGGGAGCTGTTTTTT.

Only a few counts were recorded for this clone. This chain connects TRBV18 to TRBJ1-1; D remains ambiguous. The V gene lost 6 bases and the J gene lost 3 bases, with 11 bases spanning the gap. The CDR3 is 13 amino acids. CDR1 is KGHSH and CDR2 is LQKENI in the germline V gene. CDR3 loop: CASSRETDTEAFF. The CDR3 nucleotides read TGTGCCAGCTCGCGGGAGACGGACACTGAAGCTTTCTTT.

The CDR3 DNA reads as TGCGCCAGCAGCTTGCGGGCGCTTGGGGACGGGAGCTCCTACAATGAGCAGTTCTTC. Residues: CASSLRALGDGSSYNEQFF. V is TRBV5-1 and J is TRBJ2-1; D might be TRBD2 (6 bases). In germline, CDR1 is SGHRS, CDR2 YFSETQ. Trimming cost V 1 base and J 0 bases, with 20 bases left between them. CDR3 size: 19 residues.

This chain uses TRBV28 with TRBJ2-7; possible D gene TRBD1, 5 bases. Between the trimmed V and J ends, which lost 7 bases and 2 bases, there was a span of 18 bases. The CDR3 contains 15 residues. The germline V gene encodes CDR1 MDHEN and CDR2 SYDVKM. Written as DNA, the CDR3 is TGTGCCAGCATGATTGCCCCAGGGTTGACCTACGAGCAGTACTTC. Translated: CASMIAPGLTYEQYF.

This clone was detected many times. The chain recombines TRBV14 with TRBJ1-3, with TRBD1 as a possible D gene (5 bases). The germline V gene encodes CDR1 SGHDN and CDR2 FVKESK. The length of the CDR3 is 18 residues. Deletions cut 0 bases from V and 0 bases from J, with 15 bases between. The CDR3 DNA reads as TGTGCCAGCAGCCAAGATGTGTGGGGGACCAGCTCTGGAAACACCATATATTTT. It translates to CASSQDVWGTSSGNTIYF.

The chain combines TRBV10-1 with TRBJ1-1; maybe TRBD1 (6 bases). The CDR3 sequence is 16 residues long. V lost 0 bases, J lost 4 bases, and 15 bases lay in between. From germline, CDR1 is WNHNN and CDR2 SYGVQD (reference sequence). As DNA, the CDR3 is TGCGCCAGCAGTGAGTCAGGAGCAGGACAGTCCACTGAAGCTTTCTTT. Encoded protein: CASSESGAGQSTEAFF.

This clone was detected only once. The rearrangement uses TRBV5-1 and TRBJ1-2; TRBD1 is a possible D gene (5 bases). Trimming took 3 bases from V and 4 from J, leaving 7 bases between them. From germline, CDR1 is SGHRS and CDR2 YFSETQ. The CDR3 extends over 12 amino acids. Here the CDR3 DNA reads TGCGCCAGCAGCTCGGACATCTATGGCTACACCTTC. The encoded protein is CASSSDIYGYTF. Based on the CDR3 plus reference TRBV5-1 and TRBJ1-2, the full variable domain is KAGVTQTPRYLIKTRGQQVTLSCSPISGHRSVSWYQQTPGQGLQFLFEYFSETQRNKGNFPGRFSGRQFSNSRSEMNVSTLELGDSALYLCASSSDIYGYTFGSGTRLTVV.

This chain connects TRBV2 to TRBJ1-2, with 10 bases lining up with TRBD1. V lost 6 bases to trimming and J lost 8 bases; unmatched junction nucleotides: 9. The germline V gene has CDR1 SNHLY and CDR2 FYNNEI. CDR3 size: 14 residues. The CDR3 region has the DNA TGTGCCAGCAGAAGGGACAGGGGAGTTTACGGCTACACCTTC. It specifies CASRRDRGVYGYTF. Complete variable domain (other parts from reference TRBV2 and TRBJ1-2): EPEVTQTPSHQVTQMGQEVILRCVPISNHLYFYWYRQILGQKVEFLVSFYNNEISEKSEIFDDQFSVERPDGSNFTLKIRSTKLEDSAMYFCASRRDRGVYGYTFGSGTRLTVV.

Of note for this clone: Lacking the conserved final phenylalanine or tryptophan, this CDR3 likely reflects a read error. This chain's CDR3 is CAISETTPWVGETYEQYS. The CDR3 coding sequence is TGTGCCATCAGTGAGACAACGCCTTGGGTGGGGGAAACCTACGAGCAGTACTCC. This rearrangement joins TRBV10-3 to TRBJ2-7, with D perhaps being TRBD1 or TRBD2 (5 bases each). Germline assignment: CDR1 ENHRY and CDR2 SYGVKD. This CDR3 has 18 amino acids. V was shortened by 2 bases and J by 2 bases, with 22 bases between the two germline ends.

Worth noting for this clone: A junction boundary mismatches the germline segment, possibly from a read error. V usage is TRBV30 and J usage is TRBJ1-6; tentatively, D is TRBD1 (5 bases). The CDR3 loop spans 14 amino acids. Germline lookup yields CDR1 GTSNPN and CDR2 SVGIG (reference sequence). CDR3 amino acids: CTWSGGITASPLHF. The CDR3 DNA sequence: TGTACCTGGAGTGGGGGTATTACCGCTTCACCCCTCCACTTT.

V usage is TRBV4-2 and J usage is TRBJ2-3; 10 nucleotides agree with TRBD2. The V gene's germline CDR1 is LGHNA and CDR2 YNFKEQ. The CDR3 sequence is 18 residues long. Unmatched junction bases numbered 10, after V lost 2 bases and J lost 2 bases. CDR3: CASSQKVWLAGDTDTQYF. The CDR3 nucleotides are TGTGCCAGCAGCCAAAAGGTCTGGCTAGCGGGAGACACAGATACGCAGTATTTT.

The V gene is TRBV5-1, the J gene TRBJ2-7, with D possibly matching TRBD2 (5 bases). From germline, CDR1 is SGHRS and CDR2 YFSETQ. Trimming removed 4 bases at V and 6 bases at J, with 20 bases between. This CDR3 has 15 residues. The CDR3 is CASSPDPGRSVEQYF. In DNA form, the CDR3 reads TGCGCCAGCAGCCCAGACCCTGGGAGATCTGTCGAGCAGTACTTC.

The gene calls are TRBV7-2 and TRBJ1-2; D gene unclear. With 1 base removed from V and 5 bases from J, the gap between germline ends came to 2 bases. CDR3 length equals 11 residues. Looked up from germline, CDR1 is SGHTA and CDR2 is FQGNSA. Here the CDR3 reads CASSLEYGYTF. The DNA of the CDR3 is TGTGCCAGCAGCTTAGAGTATGGCTACACCTTC.

The CDR3 nucleotides are TGCGCCAGCAGCCCCCGCCCGACAGGGATAGAGACCCAGTACTTC. This encodes CASSPRPTGIETQYF. This chain uses TRBV4-3 with TRBJ2-5, with 7 bases aligning to TRBD1. Trimming at V came to 4 bases and at J to 4 bases, leaving 9 bases not matched to a gene. CDR3 length: 15 amino acids. Germline CDR1 LGHNA, CDR2 YSLEER.

The genes are TRBV5-6 and TRBJ1-1, with D tentatively TRBD1 (6 bases). Germline V gene sequence: CDR1 SGHDT, CDR2 YYEEEE. The ends were cut back, 5 bases at V and 8 bases at J, with 22 bases in the middle. The CDR3 covers 15 residues. In DNA form, the CDR3 reads TGTGCCAGCAGTCCCCAGGGAGCAGGGGACGCCGAAGCTTTCTTT. Protein: CASSPQGAGDAEAFF. The variable domain in full, completed from reference TRBV5-6 and TRBJ1-1, reads DAGVTQSPTHLIKTRGQQVTLRCSPKSGHDTVSWYQQALGQGPQFIFQYYEEEERQRGNFPDRFSGHQFPNYSSELNVNALLLGDSALYLCASSPQGAGDAEAFFGQGTRLTVV.

The rearrangement uses TRBV28 and TRBJ2-3; D assignment may be TRBD1 or TRBD2 (5 bases each). Trimming removed 4 bases at V and 2 bases at J, with 16 bases between. CDR3 length equals 16 residues. CDR1 is MDHEN and CDR2 is SYDVKM in the germline V gene. CDR3 residues: CASSSSGTTNTDTQYF. The CDR3 region has the DNA TGTGCCAGCAGTTCCTCAGGGACGACAAACACAGATACGCAGTATTTT.